Sequencing of this TCR beta chain was carried out in a study of human T cells and chemical hapten exposure. Background on the study: Researchers reported sensitizing a roughly 2 cm by roughly 2 cm upper inner arm skin site with 2% DPC.

This clonotype was recorded a few times. The sample's time point: patch test 1, 2 weeks after DPC sensitization. The treatment denotes: therapeutic diphenylcyclopropenone sensitization with weekly scalp DPC. Every patch test was put on after a blood sample was taken. Each donor was an alopecia patient between 18 and 70 years of age who qualified for DPC. V shed 6 bases, J shed 5 bases, and the junction held 7 bases outside the gene matches. The CDR3 length is 14 residues. Germline CDR1 is SGHAT and CDR2 is FQDESV (reference sequence). TCRdb reanalysed the RACE reads using MiXCR and keeps one entry per CDR3 protein. This table has roughly 190,000 distinct CDR3 sequences, approximately 20% appearing once.

The TCR sequence derives from a woman aged 50 to 60 with alopecia areata. Some clones in this sample may be carry-over from other donors' samples. The rearrangement joins TRBV11-1 to TRBJ2-1; 7 positions agree with TRBD1. This sample comprised whole blood, obtained in connection with sensitization to the hapten diphenylcyclopropenone (DPC). CDR3 DNA sequence: TGTGCCAGCAGTCAGGACAGGTCCCACAATGAGCAGTTCTTC. The encoded protein is CASSQDRSHNEQFF.